These T cell receptor beta chains were read from a single sample in a study of OX40 agonist ivuxolimab in advanced cancers. The method was immunoSEQ multiplex PCR; TCRdb's version includes in-frame clones alone and lacks a portion of them. The sample yields about 77,000 clones, roughly 85% seen once. The sequences come from CD4+ or CD8+ T cells sorted from blood, collected in a trial of the OX40 agonist ivuxolimab. The receptors here all came from an adult with an advanced solid tumor such as melanoma, head and neck, liver or kidney cancer. Both conserved end residues are part of each CDR3. A D gene is named only where the DNA matches it firmly. Clone size is stated in some rows and not others, as once, few, many or a class when expanded.

CDR3aa: CASSVGTRPTEAFF
CDR3nt: TGCGCCAGCAGCGTCGGGACACGTCCCACTGAAGCTTTCTTT
d_gene: .
v_gene: TRBV5-1
abundance: .
j_gene: TRBJ1-1

CDR3aa: CASSLGGVAGAETQYF
CDR3nt: TGTGCCAGCAGCTTAGGCGGTGTAGCGGGGGCAGAGACCCAGTACTTC
d_gene: TRBD2
v_gene: TRBV7-2
abundance: few
j_gene: TRBJ2-5

CDR3aa: CASRAGQGAREKLFF
CDR3nt: TGTGCCAGCAGAGCCGGACAGGGGGCAAGGGAAAAACTGTTTTTT
d_gene: TRBD1
v_gene: TRBV6-5
abundance: .
j_gene: TRBJ1-4

CDR3aa: CASSHGMGADEQFF
CDR3nt: TGCGCCAGCAGCCACGGGATGGGGGCAGATGAGCAGTTCTTC
d_gene: .
v_gene: TRBV4-3
abundance: once
j_gene: TRBJ2-1

CDR3aa: CASSLEGLAGGPLQETQYF
CDR3nt: TGTGCCAGCAGCTTAGAGGGGCTAGCGGGGGGGCCTCTCCAAGAGACCCAGTACTTC
d_gene: TRBD2
v_gene: TRBV7-2
abundance: .
j_gene: TRBJ2-5

CDR3aa: CASSAARTGTPRGYGYTF
CDR3nt: TGTGCCAGCAGCGCAGCCAGGACAGGCACTCCTAGGGGCTATGGCTACACCTTC
d_gene: TRBD1
v_gene: TRBV9
abundance: .
j_gene: TRBJ1-2

CDR3aa: CASSLTRGVAEAFF
CDR3nt: TGTGCCAGCAGCCTAACGAGGGGGGTAGCTGAAGCTTTCTTT
d_gene: .
v_gene: TRBV6-5
abundance: .
j_gene: TRBJ1-1

CDR3aa: CASSEGATQFNEQFF
CDR3nt: TGCGCCAGCAGTGAGGGGGCTACTCAATTCAATGAGCAGTTCTTC
d_gene: .
v_gene: TRBV10-2
abundance: .
j_gene: TRBJ2-1

CDR3aa: CASSLGTESYEQYF
CDR3nt: TGTGCCAGCAGCTTAGGGACAGAAAGCTACGAGCAGTACTTC
d_gene: .
v_gene: TRBV7-2
abundance: many
j_gene: TRBJ2-7

CDR3aa: CSAGEGSTDTQYF
CDR3nt: TGCAGCGCCGGGGAAGGGAGCACAGATACGCAGTATTTT
d_gene: .
v_gene: TRBV29-1
abundance: .
j_gene: TRBJ2-3

CDR3aa: CASSPRERETQYF
CDR3nt: TGTGCCAGCAGCCCCCGGGAGCGGGAGACCCAGTACTTC
d_gene: .
v_gene: TRBV5-4
abundance: .
j_gene: TRBJ2-5

CDR3aa: CASSYGRVQETQYF
CDR3nt: TGTGCCAGCAGTTACGGAAGGGTTCAAGAGACCCAGTACTTC
d_gene: .
v_gene: TRBV6-6
abundance: .
j_gene: TRBJ2-5

CDR3aa: CASSLVGARGETQYF
CDR3nt: TGTGCCAGCAGCTTAGTAGGTGCCCGAGGGGAGACCCAGTACTTC
d_gene: .
v_gene: TRBV7-2
abundance: few
j_gene: TRBJ2-5

CDR3aa: CASSPGTGENEQFF
CDR3nt: TGTGCCAGCTCACCCGGGACAGGGGAAAATGAGCAGTTCTTC
d_gene: TRBD1
v_gene: TRBV18
abundance: .
j_gene: TRBJ2-1

CDR3aa: CASSPETGRRNYGYTF
CDR3nt: TGTGCCAGTAGTCCGGAGACAGGGCGACGTAACTATGGCTACACCTTC
d_gene: TRBD1
v_gene: TRBV19
abundance: .
j_gene: TRBJ1-2

CDR3aa: CASSWTGTTYEQYF
CDR3nt: TGCGCCAGCAGCTGGACAGGGACTACCTACGAGCAGTACTTC
d_gene: .
v_gene: TRBV5-1
abundance: .
j_gene: TRBJ2-7

CDR3aa: CASSYADTQYF
CDR3nt: TGTGCCAGCAGTTACGCAGATACGCAGTATTTT
d_gene: .
v_gene: TRBV6-6
abundance: .
j_gene: TRBJ2-3

CDR3aa: CASSQVSGYNEQFF
CDR3nt: TGTGCCAGCAGCCAAGTTTCGGGCTACAATGAGCAGTTCTTC
d_gene: .
v_gene: TRBV14
abundance: .
j_gene: TRBJ2-1

CDR3aa: CASSILLGWKKRNTGELFF
CDR3nt: TGTGCCAGTAGTATCCTGTTGGGATGGAAAAAACGTAACACCGGGGAGCTGTTTTTT
d_gene: .
v_gene: TRBV19
abundance: .
j_gene: TRBJ2-2

CDR3aa: CASSARENGNTIYF
CDR3nt: TGCGCCAGCAGCGCCAGGGAAAACGGAAACACCATATATTTT
d_gene: .
v_gene: TRBV5-1
abundance: .
j_gene: TRBJ1-3

CDR3aa: CASSTAGEGNYGYTF
CDR3nt: TGTGCCAGTAGTACCGCCGGAGAGGGCAACTATGGCTACACCTTC
d_gene: .
v_gene: TRBV19
abundance: .
j_gene: TRBJ1-2

CDR3aa: CAISESGPGIISSDTQYF
CDR3nt: TGTGCCATCAGTGAGTCGGGGCCGGGCATTATATCCTCAGATACGCAGTATTTT
d_gene: .
v_gene: TRBV10-3
abundance: once
j_gene: TRBJ2-3

CDR3aa: CASSLGPNSPLHF
CDR3nt: TGTGCCAGCAGCTTAGGTCCTAATTCACCCCTCCACTTT
d_gene: .
v_gene: TRBV7-3
abundance: .
j_gene: TRBJ1-6

CDR3aa: CASSPPRQGGLEKLFF
CDR3nt: TGTGCCAGCTCACCACCCAGGCAGGGCGGATTAGAAAAACTGTTTTTT
d_gene: .
v_gene: TRBV18
abundance: once
j_gene: TRBJ1-4

CDR3aa: CASSLAGLGGSSYGYTF
CDR3nt: TGTGCCAGCAGCTTAGCGGGGCTGGGGGGTTCCAGCTATGGCTACACCTTC
d_gene: .
v_gene: TRBV7-2
abundance: .
j_gene: TRBJ1-2

CDR3aa: CASSSPGLAGVSSTDTQYF
CDR3nt: TGTGCCAGCAGCTCTCCTGGACTAGCGGGGGTTTCCAGCACAGATACGCAGTATTTT
d_gene: TRBD2
v_gene: TRBV5-4
abundance: .
j_gene: TRBJ2-3

CDR3aa: CASSLEPGSRQPQHF
CDR3nt: TGCGCCAGCAGCTTGGAGCCGGGGTCGAGGCAGCCCCAGCATTTT
d_gene: .
v_gene: TRBV5-1
abundance: .
j_gene: TRBJ1-5

CDR3aa: CASSLGGTGNNQPQHF
CDR3nt: TGTGCCAGCAGCTTGGGTGGGACAGGGAACAATCAGCCCCAGCATTTT
d_gene: TRBD1
v_gene: TRBV5-4
abundance: .
j_gene: TRBJ1-5

CDR3aa: CASSSGQQLSGANVLTF
CDR3nt: TGTGCCAGCAGCTCGGGACAACAACTCTCTGGGGCCAACGTCCTGACTTTC
d_gene: .
v_gene: TRBV5-8
abundance: .
j_gene: TRBJ2-6

CDR3aa: CASRSRDSPALGTALSKNIQYF
CDR3nt: TGTGCCAGTAGGTCCCGGGACAGCCCAGCGCTTGGGACAGCCCTTTCCAAAAACATTCAGTACTTC
d_gene: TRBD1
v_gene: TRBV19
abundance: .
j_gene: TRBJ2-4

CDR3aa: CAWTGQGGYGYTF
CDR3nt: TGTGCCTGGACCGGACAGGGAGGGTATGGCTACACCTTC
d_gene: TRBD1
v_gene: TRBV30
abundance: .
j_gene: TRBJ1-2

CDR3aa: CASSPTGSAETQYF
CDR3nt: TGTGCCAGCAGCCCGACAGGGTCGGCAGAGACCCAGTACTTC
d_gene: TRBD1
v_gene: TRBV5-4
abundance: .
j_gene: TRBJ2-5

CDR3aa: CASSQSAGGNQPQHF
CDR3nt: TGCGCCAGCAGTCAATCGGCGGGAGGGAATCAGCCCCAGCATTTT
d_gene: .
v_gene: TRBV23-1
abundance: .
j_gene: TRBJ1-5

CDR3aa: CATADRGEKLFF
CDR3nt: TGTGCCACCGCGGACAGGGGAGAAAAACTGTTTTTT
d_gene: TRBD1
v_gene: TRBV19
abundance: few
j_gene: TRBJ1-4

CDR3aa: CASSPRGANTGELFF
CDR3nt: TGTGCCAGCTCACCACGGGGGGCGAACACCGGGGAGCTGTTTTTT
d_gene: .
v_gene: TRBV18
abundance: .
j_gene: TRBJ2-2

CDR3aa: CASNLGGNTGLYGYTF
CDR3nt: TGTGCCAGCAACCTTGGTGGGAACACGGGACTTTATGGCTACACCTTC
d_gene: .
v_gene: TRBV5-5
abundance: .
j_gene: TRBJ1-2

CDR3aa: CASTPPGVNTEAFF
CDR3nt: TGTGCCAGCACCCCCCCTGGAGTGAACACTGAAGCTTTCTTT
d_gene: .
v_gene: TRBV6-6
abundance: .
j_gene: TRBJ1-1

CDR3aa: CASSSDSINSPLHF
CDR3nt: TGTGCCAGCAGCTCGGACAGCATCAATTCACCCCTCCACTTT
d_gene: .
v_gene: TRBV5-8
abundance: .
j_gene: TRBJ1-6

CDR3aa: CASSLHGSDEKLFF
CDR3nt: TGTGCCAGCAGCTTACACGGGAGCGATGAAAAACTGTTTTTT
d_gene: .
v_gene: TRBV7-2
abundance: .
j_gene: TRBJ1-4

CDR3aa: CASSLEAPDRGNEQFF
CDR3nt: TGTGCCAGCAGCTTAGAGGCCCCGGACCGAGGGAATGAGCAGTTCTTC
d_gene: .
v_gene: TRBV11-2
abundance: .
j_gene: TRBJ2-1

CDR3aa: CASSQSGGALLTQYF
CDR3nt: TGTGCCAGCAGCCAGAGCGGGGGGGCTTTATTGACCCAGTACTTC
d_gene: TRBD2
v_gene: TRBV5-4
abundance: .
j_gene: TRBJ2-5

CDR3aa: CASSYSGELSTDTQYF
CDR3nt: TGTGCCAGCAGTTACTCGGGAGAGCTCTCCACAGATACGCAGTATTTT
d_gene: .
v_gene: TRBV6-5
abundance: .
j_gene: TRBJ2-3

CDR3aa: CASSSNPGQDETQYF
CDR3nt: TGCGCCAGCAGCTCGAACCCGGGACAGGACGAGACCCAGTACTTC
d_gene: TRBD1
v_gene: TRBV5-1
abundance: .
j_gene: TRBJ2-5

CDR3aa: CASSSKASGDLAGANVLTF
CDR3nt: TGTGCCAGCAGCTCGAAGGCTAGCGGGGACCTAGCGGGGGCCAACGTCCTGACTTTC
d_gene: TRBD2
v_gene: TRBV7-3
abundance: .
j_gene: TRBJ2-6

CDR3aa: CSVVAGKNEQFF
CDR3nt: TGCAGCGTTGTAGCAGGGAAGAATGAGCAGTTCTTC
d_gene: .
v_gene: TRBV29-1
abundance: .
j_gene: TRBJ2-1

CDR3aa: CASSGRKPGSRMNTEAFF
CDR3nt: TGTGCCAGCAGTGGTAGGAAACCAGGGTCCCGGATGAACACTGAAGCTTTCTTT
d_gene: .
v_gene: TRBV6-1
abundance: .
j_gene: TRBJ1-1

CDR3aa: CASTLAGRRTDTQYF
CDR3nt: TGTGCCAGCACACTAGCGGGGAGACGCACAGATACGCAGTATTTT
d_gene: TRBD2
v_gene: TRBV6-5
abundance: .
j_gene: TRBJ2-3

CDR3aa: CASSQEMDRGSDQPQHF
CDR3nt: TGCGCCAGCAGCCAAGAGATGGACAGGGGCAGTGATCAGCCCCAGCATTTT
d_gene: TRBD1
v_gene: TRBV4-1
abundance: few
j_gene: TRBJ1-5

CDR3aa: CASSIFTGGDTEAFF
CDR3nt: TGTGCCAGTAGTATTTTCACAGGGGGGGACACTGAAGCTTTCTTT
d_gene: TRBD1
v_gene: TRBV19
abundance: few
j_gene: TRBJ1-1

CDR3aa: CAISEQGARGNTEAFF
CDR3nt: TGTGCCATCAGTGAGCAGGGGGCGCGGGGGAACACTGAAGCTTTCTTT
d_gene: TRBD1
v_gene: TRBV10-3
abundance: .
j_gene: TRBJ1-1

CDR3aa: CASSWATSSYEQYF
CDR3nt: TGCGCCAGCAGCTGGGCAACGAGCTCCTACGAGCAGTACTTC
d_gene: .
v_gene: TRBV5-1
abundance: once
j_gene: TRBJ2-7

CDR3aa: CASSQDGRDNEKLFF
CDR3nt: TGCGCCAGCAGCCAAGATGGCAGAGATAATGAAAAACTGTTTTTT
d_gene: .
v_gene: TRBV4-3
abundance: .
j_gene: TRBJ1-4

CDR3aa: CASSQDPGQGSGNTIYF
CDR3nt: TGTGCCAGCAGCCAAGATCCGGGACAGGGCTCTGGAAACACCATATATTTT
d_gene: TRBD1
v_gene: TRBV4-2
abundance: .
j_gene: TRBJ1-3

CDR3aa: CASHTVPENYGYTF
CDR3nt: TGTGCCAGCCACACGGTCCCAGAGAACTATGGCTACACCTTC
d_gene: .
v_gene: TRBV19
abundance: .
j_gene: TRBJ1-2

CDR3aa: CASSEGGQAGRAFF
CDR3nt: TGTGCCAGCAGCGAGGGGGGGCAGGCAGGTAGGGCTTTCTTT
d_gene: .
v_gene: TRBV7-2
abundance: .
j_gene: TRBJ1-1